Below, one TCR beta chain is given with its context. What it recognizes is unknown. This record comes from a study of beta chain features in type 1 diabetes. Investigators reverse transcribed all isolated RNA, so they sequenced expressed TCRB transcripts. TCRdb keeps only in-frame clones here, not all; method: immunoSEQ multiplex PCR. Among about 320,000 clones listed, 13% to 15% were seen once. The germline V gene has CDR1 SGHTA and CDR2 FQGNSA. The CDR3 has 15 amino acids. The V and J ends lost 4 bases and 3 bases, in that order; junction bases with no gene match: 7. Findings and limits, study-wide: A possible short-template PCR bias applies equally to patients and controls.

The sequenced material came from central memory CD4+ T cells from blood. V usage is TRBV7-2 and J usage is TRBJ1-1; TRBD1 matches at 8 bases. The source is a man in his thirties or forties in good health. The CDR3: CASSSRQGWDTEAFF. In DNA, the CDR3 is TGTGCCAGCAGCTCACGACAGGGGTGGGACACTGAAGCTTTCTTT. Full variable domain (rest looked up from reference TRBV7-2 and TRBJ1-1): GAGVSQSPSNKVTEKGKDVELRCDPISGHTALYWYRQSLGQGLEFLIYFQGNSAPDKSGLPSDRFSAERTGGSVSTLTIQRTQQEDSAVYLCASSSRQGWDTEAFFGQGTRLTVV.